Here is one TCR beta chain with its context. The antigen remains unidentified. There are 14 residues in the CDR3. V was shortened by 6 bases and J by 5 bases, with 19 bases between the two germline ends. Germline loops: CDR1 DFQATT, CDR2 SNEGSKA (reference sequence). The record originates from a study of T cells in Graves' hyperthyroidism and ophthalmopathy. Study overall: Before treatment of any kind, peripheral blood was taken at initial diagnosis. The study, taken as a whole, reports: Clonotypes that were expanded in thyroid above 0.001 mostly appeared in blood too.

Reasons for excluding patients were uncontrolled infection, other autoimmune disease, pregnancy or lactation. Amplified TCR beta CDR3 regions derived from RNA transcripts. The HTBI primer set was used in a first-round RT-PCR of the TCR CDR3. From the multiplex PCR reads, TCRdb called clonotypes with MiXCR, one entry per CDR3 protein. The sample yields hundreds of thousands of distinct CDR3 sequences, 13% to 15% seen once. This rearrangement joins TRBV20-1 to TRBJ2-5; D perhaps matches TRBD2 (5 bases). Sequenced material: blood. The receptor was derived from a woman in her late teens or twenties with Graves' hyperthyroidism. The CDR3 nucleotides are TGCAGTGCGGTCCCGGGTTCCCGAGGGGAGACCCAGTACTTC. Protein: CSAVPGSRGETQYF.